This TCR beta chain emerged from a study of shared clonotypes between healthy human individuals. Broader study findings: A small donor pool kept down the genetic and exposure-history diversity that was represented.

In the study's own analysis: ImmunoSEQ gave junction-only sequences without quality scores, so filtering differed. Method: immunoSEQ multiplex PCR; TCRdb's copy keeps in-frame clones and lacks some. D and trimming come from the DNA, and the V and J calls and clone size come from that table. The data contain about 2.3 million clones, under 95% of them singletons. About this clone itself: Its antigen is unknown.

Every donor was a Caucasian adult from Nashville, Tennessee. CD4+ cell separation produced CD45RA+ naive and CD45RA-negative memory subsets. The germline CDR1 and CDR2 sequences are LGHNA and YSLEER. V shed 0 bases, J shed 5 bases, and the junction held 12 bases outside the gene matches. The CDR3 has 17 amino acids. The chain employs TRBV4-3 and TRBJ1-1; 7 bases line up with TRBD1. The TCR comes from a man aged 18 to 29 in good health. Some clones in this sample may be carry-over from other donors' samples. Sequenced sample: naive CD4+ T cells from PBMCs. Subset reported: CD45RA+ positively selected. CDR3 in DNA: TGCGCCAGCAGCCAAGACGGAATAGGGAGGGGGCGAACTGAAGCTTTCTTT. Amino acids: CASSQDGIGRGRTEAFF.